This T cell receptor beta chain is from a study of beta chain features in type 1 diabetes. Comments on this clone: Its antigen remains unknown.

The study, taken as a whole, reports: Still unanswered here is whether HLA type influences TCRB rearrangement. Patients and controls would share equally any PCR tilt toward shorter templates. Patients' naive, central memory and regulatory TCRB repertoires appeared more alike than those of healthy donors. VDJ junctions from type 1 diabetes patients carried fewer insertions and larger deletions.

Expressed TCRB transcripts were sequenced, since all the RNA that had been isolated was reverse transcribed. TCRdb keeps only in-frame clones here, not all; method: immunoSEQ multiplex PCR. The sample lists about 620,000 clones, roughly 15% seen once, with roughly 0.098% in the top ten. Germline CDR1 is LNHDA and CDR2 is SQIVND (reference sequence). Trimming pared 3 bases from V and 5 bases from J, leaving 13 bases between. The CDR3 covers 15 residues. The receptor comes from a young man in good health. The sequencing sample was made of naive CD4+ T cells from blood. The chain couples TRBV19 to TRBJ2-2; D gene ambiguous. The CDR3 DNA is TGTGCCAGTAGTATCTCTATACAAAGGACCGGGGAGCTGTTTTTT. It encodes CASSISIQRTGELFF.